This T cell receptor (beta chain) was documented in a study of T cell responses to AZD1222 COVID-19 vaccine. Regarding the study as a whole: Clonal diversity was possibly underestimated, and the donors were mostly white British, with more females.

Clones were sequenced by immunoSEQ multiplex PCR, and TCRdb holds only the in-frame ones, with some missing. Of roughly 50,000 clones in the sample, around 85% were seen once. On this clone itself: As yet, its antigen is unknown.

This CDR3 has 13 residues. The V end was cut by 4 bases, the J end by 8 bases, with 14 bases between. CDR1 LGHDT and CDR2 YNNKEL come from the germline V gene (reference sequence). This rearrangement joins TRBV3-1 (or the pseudogene TRBV3-2) to TRBJ1-2; D is unresolved. The receptor comes from an adult who received the AZD1222 COVID-19 vaccine. The sequencing here drew on peripheral blood, taken 28 days after the second AZD1222 dose. The CDR3 loop reads CASSPAQNRGYTF. CDR3 coding DNA: TGTGCCAGCAGCCCGGCCCAGAACCGAGGCTACACCTTC.